This TCR beta chain comes out of a study of cytomegalovirus exposure and HLA in healthy donors. The study's findings and limits: TCR beta chain V- and J-gene trimming was linked, in a later analysis, to a missense variant in DCLRE1C.

As for this clone: What it binds is not known.

60 Vbeta and 13 Jbeta primers were used in PCR. Profiling relied on immunoSEQ multiplex PCR, and the TCRdb table lists in-frame clones only, not all of them. This sample has about 130,000 clones; approximately 80% occur once, and the top ten carry approximately 2%. This CDR3 spans 16 amino acids. Germline CDR1 and CDR2: LNHDA and SQIVND (reference sequence). Trimming took 3 bases from V and 5 from J; bases not matched to a gene: 8. The chain recombines TRBV19 with TRBJ2-2; 8 bases line up with TRBD2. The sequencing sample was made of PBMCs. The sequence came from a man aged 30-40 years in good health and CMV-seronegative. The CDR3 DNA sequence: TGTGCCAGTAGTATCGGAGCGGGAGAAACAACCGGGGAGCTGTTTTTT. Encoded protein: CASSIGAGETTGELFF.